These 14 T cell receptor beta chains were sequenced from one sample in a study of blood T cell repertoires in COVID-19. Assay: immunoSEQ multiplex PCR; the TCRdb copy retains only in-frame clones and omits some. The table has 370,000 or so clones, 81% seen once. The sample consisted of peripheral blood. Receptors were obtained from a human donor with acute or convalescent COVID-19. The donor label of this sample is uncertain.

J is TRBJ1-6 and V is TRBV2; TRBD1 might be the D (5 bases). The CDR3 sequence is 16 residues long. Trimming took 5 bases from V and 0 from J, leaving 11 bases between them. The germline CDR1 and CDR2 sequences are SNHLY and FYNNEI. The CDR3 region is CASSLPRGSYNSPLHF. DNA of the CDR3: TGTGCCAGCAGTCTCCCAAGGGGCTCCTATAATTCACCCCTCCACTTT.

This clone has just a few counts. The V and J genes are TRBV19 and TRBJ1-6; unclear D gene. Germline assignment: CDR1 LNHDA and CDR2 SQIVND (reference sequence). The V and J ends lost 3 bases and 10 bases respectively, with 16 bases between them. The CDR3 spans 15 residues. CDR3: CASSIGVGGRSPLHF. The CDR3 DNA follows: TGTGCCAGTAGTATCGGGGTTGGCGGAAGATCACCCCTCCACTTT.

This clone showed up just a few times. The CDR3 region is CASSQDWTGGNEQFF. CDR3 bases: TGCGCCAGCAGCCAAGACTGGACAGGGGGCAATGAGCAGTTCTTC. V and J are TRBV4-1 and TRBJ2-1, with 10 bases matching TRBD1. The V and J ends lost 0 bases and 6 bases, in that order; junction bases with no gene match: 2. CDR1 is MGHRA and CDR2 is YSYEKL in the germline V gene. The CDR3 spans 15 residues.

The chain couples TRBV13 to TRBJ2-2, with 7 bases fitting TRBD2. The V segment lost 6 bases and the J segment 3 bases; nucleotides outside the gene matches: 7. This CDR3 comprises 15 residues. CDR1 PRHDT and CDR2 FYEKMQ come from the germline V gene (reference sequence). CDR3 loop: CASRRRGGDTGELFF. The CDR3 nucleotides read TGTGCCAGCAGACGAAGGGGAGGGGACACCGGGGAGCTGTTTTTT.

The chain links TRBV7-8 to TRBJ2-2, with 8 bases lining up with TRBD2. Germline-derived CDR1 and CDR2 are SGHVS and FQNEAQ. V dropped 1 base and J dropped 7; count of bases not matched to a gene: 17. This CDR3 is 19 amino acids long. The CDR3 sequence: CASSLGTQYISGRHGELFF. The CDR3 nucleotides read TGTGCCAGCAGCTTAGGGACACAATATATCAGCGGGAGACACGGGGAGCTGTTTTTT.

The V and J genes are TRBV30 and TRBJ2-2; 9 nucleotides line up with TRBD2. Looked up from germline, CDR1 is GTSNPN and CDR2 is SVGIG (reference sequence). There are 15 residues in the CDR3. V dropped 4 bases and J dropped 3; count of bases not matched to a gene: 6. The CDR3 DNA sequence: TGTGCCTGGAACCTAGGACTAGCGTACACCGGGGAGCTGTTTTTT. Its protein is CAWNLGLAYTGELFF.

The chain combines TRBV2 with TRBJ2-1, with D maybe TRBD1 (5 bases). Deletions cut 7 bases from V and 5 bases from J, with 21 bases between. Germline CDR1 SNHLY, CDR2 FYNNEI. The CDR3 has 16 residues. CDR3 sequence (DNA): TGTGCCAGCAACCCCTTCCGGAGACAGAACCACAATGAGCAGTTCTTC. This encodes CASNPFRRQNHNEQFF.

This clone appeared once. The gene calls are TRBV15 and TRBJ2-7; TRBD2 aligns across 7 bases. The CDR3 has 15 amino acids. With V trimmed by 0 bases and J by 12 bases, 14 bases remained unmatched. The germline V gene has CDR1 LNHNV and CDR2 YYDKDF (reference sequence). The CDR3: CATSRDLTRDYPGYF. The CDR3 region has the DNA TGTGCCACCAGCAGAGATCTCACTAGGGACTACCCGGGGTACTTC.

V is TRBV19 and J is TRBJ1-3, with D uncertain. Looked up from germline, CDR1 is LNHDA and CDR2 is SQIVND (reference sequence). V was trimmed by 2 bases and J by 1 base, leaving 12 bases between them. The CDR3 covers 16 residues. The CDR3 sequence is CASSINFAVSGNTIYF. In DNA form, the CDR3 reads TGTGCCAGTAGTATAAATTTCGCGGTTTCTGGAAACACCATATATTTT.

The chain joins TRBV11-3 to TRBJ1-1; 8 bases agree with TRBD1. Looked up from germline, CDR1 is SGHNT and CDR2 is YENEEA. V shed 5 bases, J shed 1 base, and the junction held 9 bases outside the gene matches. The CDR3 covers 16 residues. The CDR3 DNA sequence: TGTGCCAGCAGCAGCGGACAGGGAAAGAGGAACACTGAAGCTTTCTTT. Encoded protein: CASSSGQGKRNTEAFF.

Comment on this clone: Mismatch with germline at one junction end may stem from a read error. The chain is built from TRBV5-1 and TRBJ2-5; D remains ambiguous. The CDR3 consists of 16 residues. The V gene's germline CDR1 is SGHRS and CDR2 YFSETQ. The CDR3 reads CASGFLAANFAETQYF. CDR3 DNA sequence: TGCGCCAGCGGCTTCCTGGCGGCTAATTTTGCAGAGACCCAGTACTTC.

The CDR3 loop is CASSLSRWNTEAFF. CDR3 in DNA: TGTGCCAGCAGCTTGAGCAGGTGGAACACTGAAGCTTTCTTT. The rearrangement joins TRBV5-6 to TRBJ1-1; D not certain. Looked up from germline, CDR1 is SGHDT and CDR2 is YYEEEE. V dropped 1 base and J dropped 1 base, with 8 bases sitting between them. This CDR3 contains 14 residues.

The chain combines TRBV20-1 with TRBJ1-2; no reliable D call. CDR1 and CDR2 from the germline V gene are DFQATT and SNEGSKA (reference sequence). The V end lost 5 bases, the J end lost 8 bases, and 12 bases lay between the germline ends. This CDR3 has 11 residues. CDR3 DNA: TGCAGTGCTGGCCCGAAAGTAGGCTACACCTTC. This encodes CSAGPKVGYTF.

This clone appeared a single time. CDR3: CASSLGASGSSFRGEQFF. For the CDR3, the DNA is TGTGCCAGCAGTTTAGGGGCTAGCGGGAGTTCATTTCGTGGTGAGCAGTTCTTC. The rearrangement joins TRBV28 to TRBJ2-1; 10 bases map to TRBD2. Germline loops: CDR1 MDHEN, CDR2 SYDVKM. Germline trimming cut 2 bases from V and 9 bases from J; bases unmatched to any gene: 16. The CDR3 is 18 amino acids.